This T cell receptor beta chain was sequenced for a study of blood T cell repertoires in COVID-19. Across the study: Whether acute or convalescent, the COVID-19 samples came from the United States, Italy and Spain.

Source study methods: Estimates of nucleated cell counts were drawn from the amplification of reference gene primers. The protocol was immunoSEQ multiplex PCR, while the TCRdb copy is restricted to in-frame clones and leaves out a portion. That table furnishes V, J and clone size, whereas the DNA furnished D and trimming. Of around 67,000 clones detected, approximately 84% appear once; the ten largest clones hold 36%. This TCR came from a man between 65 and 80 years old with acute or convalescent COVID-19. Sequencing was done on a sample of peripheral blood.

CDR3 in amino acids: CASSLGDRGLHYEQYF. The CDR3 bases are TGTGCCAGCAGCTTAGGGGACAGGGGGCTTCACTACGAGCAGTACTTC. This sequence joins TRBV11-2 and TRBJ2-7; 12 bases fit TRBD1. This CDR3 region has 16 residues. Unmatched junction bases numbered 4, after V lost 1 base and J lost 3 bases. The germline gives CDR1 SGHAT, CDR2 FQNNGV.